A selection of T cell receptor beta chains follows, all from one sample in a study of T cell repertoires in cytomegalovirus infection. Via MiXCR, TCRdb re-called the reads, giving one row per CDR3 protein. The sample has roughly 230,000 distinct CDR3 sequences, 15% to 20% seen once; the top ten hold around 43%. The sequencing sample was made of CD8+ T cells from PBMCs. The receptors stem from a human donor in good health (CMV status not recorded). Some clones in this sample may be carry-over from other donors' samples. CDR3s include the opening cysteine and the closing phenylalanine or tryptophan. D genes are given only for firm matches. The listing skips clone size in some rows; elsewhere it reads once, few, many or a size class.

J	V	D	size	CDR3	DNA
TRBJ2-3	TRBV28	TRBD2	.	CASSQGLAGGLSTDTQYF	TGTGCCAGCAGTCAGGGACTAGCGGGGGGGCTTAGCACAGATACGCAGTATTTT
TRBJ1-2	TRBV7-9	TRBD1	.	CASRRDRGRGYGYTF	TGTGCCAGCCGCCGGGACAGGGGGCGCGGCTATGGCTACACCTTC
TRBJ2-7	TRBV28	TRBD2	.	CASSLRAGAVYEQNF	TGTGCCAGCAGCCTACGAGCGGGAGCGGTATACGAGCAGAACTTC
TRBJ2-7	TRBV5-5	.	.	CASSLERTSSYEQYF	TGTGCCAGCAGCTTGGAGCGGACATCCTCCTACGAGCAGTACTTC
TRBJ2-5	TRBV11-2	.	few	CASSLTVWETQYF	TGTGCCAGCAGCTTGACGGTGTGGGAGACCCAGTACTTC
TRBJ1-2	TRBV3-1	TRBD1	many	CASSQYRDSYGYTF	TGTGCCAGCAGCCAGTACCGGGACAGCTATGGCTACACCTTC
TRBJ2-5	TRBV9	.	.	CASSVGNALETQYF	TGTGCCAGCAGCGTAGGTAATGCCCTAGAGACCCAGTACTTC
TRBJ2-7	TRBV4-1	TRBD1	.	CASSQGDSLSYEQYF	TGCGCCAGCAGCCAAGGGGACAGCCTTTCCTACGAGCAGTACTTC
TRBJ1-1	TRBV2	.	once	CASSEAQVGPNTEAFF	TGTGCCAGCAGTGAAGCGCAAGTCGGCCCGAACACTGAAGCTTTCTTT
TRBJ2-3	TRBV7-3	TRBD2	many	CASSLNGGANTDTQYF	TGTGCCAGCAGCTTAAACGGGGGGGCCAACACAGATACGCAGTATTTT
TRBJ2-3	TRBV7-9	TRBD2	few	CASSLRLAGPTDTQYF	TGTGCCAGCAGCCTAAGACTAGCGGGGCCCACAGATACGCAGTATTTT
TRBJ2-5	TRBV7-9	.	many	CASSLWAGADAETQYF	TGTGCCAGCAGCTTATGGGCAGGCGCGGACGCGGAGACCCAGTACTTC
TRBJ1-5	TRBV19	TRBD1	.	CASSFPPGQHSNQPQHF	TGTGCCAGTAGTTTCCCCCCGGGACAGCATAGCAATCAGCCCCAGCATTTT
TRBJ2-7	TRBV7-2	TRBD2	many	CASSLGGGGYGYEQYF	TGTGCCAGCAGCTTAGGGGGGGGAGGGTACGGATACGAGCAGTACTTC
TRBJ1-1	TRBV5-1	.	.	CASSLGFGPSGSEAFF	TGCGCCAGCAGCTTGGGGTTTGGACCCTCAGGGTCGGAAGCTTTCTTT
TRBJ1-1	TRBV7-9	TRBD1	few	CASSSGQGGDTEAFF	TGTGCCAGCAGCTCCGGACAGGGAGGGGACACTGAAGCTTTCTTT
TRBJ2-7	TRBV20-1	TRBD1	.	CSATGTATYEQYF	TGCAGTGCAACCGGGACAGCGACCTACGAGCAGTACTTC
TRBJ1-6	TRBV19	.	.	CASSIGGEGSPLHF	TGTGCCAGTAGTATAGGAGGAGAGGGTTCACCCCTCCACTTT
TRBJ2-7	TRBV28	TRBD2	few	CASSPLAGAFYEQYF	TGTGCCAGCAGTCCTCTAGCGGGGGCCTTCTACGAGCAGTACTTC
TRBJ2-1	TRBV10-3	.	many	CAISTDSYNEQFF	TGTGCCATCAGTACAGACAGCTACAATGAGCAGTTCTTC
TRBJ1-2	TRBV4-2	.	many	CASSLKTGGYTF	TGTGCCAGCAGCCTAAAAACGGGCGGCTACACCTTC
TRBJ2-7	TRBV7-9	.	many	CASSHDVEPTYEQYF	TGTGCCAGCAGCCACGACGTCGAACCTACCTACGAGCAGTACTTC
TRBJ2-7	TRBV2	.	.	CASRLYEQYF	TGTGCCAGCAGACTATACGAGCAGTACTTC
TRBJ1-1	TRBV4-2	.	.	CASSQDPETEAFF	TGTGCCAGCAGCCAAGATCCCGAAACTGAAGCTTTCTTT
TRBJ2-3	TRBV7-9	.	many	CASSLMADTQYF	TGTGCCAGCAGCTTGATGGCAGATACGCAGTATTTT
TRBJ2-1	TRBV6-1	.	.	CASSPIANEQFF	TGTGCCAGCAGCCCAATAGCAAATGAGCAGTTCTTC
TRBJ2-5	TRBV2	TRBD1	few	CASSEGHGQGQETQYF	TGTGCCAGCAGTGAAGGTCACGGACAGGGACAAGAGACCCAGTACTTC
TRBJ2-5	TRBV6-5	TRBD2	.	CASSSSLAGRETQYF	TGTGCCAGCAGTTCCTCATTAGCGGGGCGGGAGACCCAGTACTTC
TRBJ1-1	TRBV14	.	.	CASSQDDHYEAFF	TGTGCCAGCAGCCAAGACGACCACTATGAAGCTTTCTTT
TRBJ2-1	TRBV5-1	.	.	CASSLVRSFYNEQFF	TGCGCCAGCAGCTTGGTCAGGTCGTTCTACAATGAGCAGTTCTTC
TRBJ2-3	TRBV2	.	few	CASPGRSTDTQYF	TGTGCCAGCCCAGGACGGAGCACAGATACGCAGTATTTT
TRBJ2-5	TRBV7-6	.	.	CASSLQVWEAQYF	TGTGCCAGCAGCTTGCAAGTTTGGGAGGCCCAGTACTTC
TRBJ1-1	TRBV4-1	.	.	CASSKDSGEAFF	TGCGCCAGCAGCAAAGACTCAGGGGAAGCTTTCTTT
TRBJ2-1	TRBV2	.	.	CASSEGWLNNEQFF	TGTGCCAGCAGTGAAGGATGGCTCAACAATGAGCAGTTCTTC
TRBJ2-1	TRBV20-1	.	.	CSASTAFNSYNEQFF	TGCAGTGCGTCGACAGCATTTAATTCCTACAATGAGCAGTTCTTC
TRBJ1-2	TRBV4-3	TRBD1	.	CASSQGTGTIYGYTF	TGCGCCAGCAGCCAAGGGACAGGAACAATCTATGGCTACACCTTC
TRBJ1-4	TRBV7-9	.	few	CASSLRTGVEKLFF	TGTGCCAGCAGCTTGCGCACGGGGGTTGAAAAACTGTTTTTT
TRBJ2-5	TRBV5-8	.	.	CASSLDQGAETQYF	TGTGCCAGCAGCTTGGATCAGGGAGCCGAGACCCAGTACTTC
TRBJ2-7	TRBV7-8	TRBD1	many	CASSTGDSTPSYEQYF	TGTGCCAGCAGCACTGGGGACAGCACCCCGTCCTACGAGCAGTACTTC
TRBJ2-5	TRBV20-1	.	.	CSARDPGLTSPETQYF	TGCAGTGCTAGAGACCCCGGGTTAACGAGCCCGGAGACCCAGTACTTC
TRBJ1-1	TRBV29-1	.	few	CSVAGLDRGDEAFF	TGCAGCGTTGCTGGCCTGGACAGAGGGGATGAAGCTTTCTTT
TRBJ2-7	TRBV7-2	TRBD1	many	CASSLGGGYYEQYF	TGTGCCAGCAGCTTAGGAGGGGGCTACTACGAGCAGTACTTC
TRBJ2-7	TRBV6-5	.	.	CASSYSGVSSYEQYF	TGTGCCAGCAGTTACTCGGGGGTTAGCTCCTACGAGCAGTACTTC
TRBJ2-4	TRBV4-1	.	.	CASSQAGELNIQYF	TGCGCCAGCAGCCAAGCCGGGGAGCTGAACATTCAGTACTTC
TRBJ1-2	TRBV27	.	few	CASSLAGVGYTF	TGTGCCAGCAGTTTAGCAGGGGTTGGCTACACCTTC
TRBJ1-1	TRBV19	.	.	CASSIAKDTEAFF	TGTGCCAGTAGTATAGCTAAGGACACTGAAGCTTTCTTT
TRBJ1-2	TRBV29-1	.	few	CSVERTDPTYGYTF	TGCAGCGTTGAGCGGACGGACCCCACCTATGGCTACACCTTC
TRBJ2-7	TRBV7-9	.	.	CASTKDITYEQYF	TGTGCCAGCACCAAGGACATCACCTACGAGCAGTACTTC
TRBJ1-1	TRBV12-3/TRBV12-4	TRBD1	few	CASSPGQFEAFF	TGTGCCAGCAGCCCGGGACAGTTTGAAGCTTTCTTT